A selection of T cell receptor beta chains follows, all from one sample in a study of T-cell memory formation after mild COVID-19. TCRdb re-called the 5' RACE reads with MiXCR, one entry per CDR3 protein. Seen here are fewer than 250,000 distinct CDR3 sequences, around 18% observed once, and the top ten hold 2.4%. Material: PBMCs or a T cell subset sorted from them (not recorded which). These receptors came from an adult woman who had mild COVID-19 (a few samples of this study predate the infection). Cell type and time point are not known. Both conserved end residues are part of each CDR3. Fields, in order: CDR3 DNA, CDR3 protein, clone size, D gene, J gene, V gene. The D gene is left open where the match is weak. Clone size, where shown, is once, few, many, or a class for clones that have expanded.

TGTGCCAGCAGTCTTAGCGGGAGGTCCTACAATGAGCAGTTCTTC CASSLSGRSYNEQFF few TRBD2 TRBJ2-1 TRBV7-2
TGCAGTGCTAGAGATGGGCCCACTGAAGCTTTCTTT CSARDGPTEAFF NA NA TRBJ1-1 TRBV20-1
TGTGCCAGCAGCGTATCCATATCGGGGACCGGGGAGCTGTTTTTT CASSVSISGTGELFF many NA TRBJ2-2 TRBV9
TGTGCCAGCCTACGGACAGGGGGCACTGAAGCTTTCTTT CASLRTGGTEAFF few TRBD1 TRBJ1-1 TRBV18
TGTGCCAGCAGTTTTTTAGCAGGGGAGACCCAGTACTTC CASSFLAGETQYF NA NA TRBJ2-5 TRBV27
TGTGCCACCAGCAGACCCCCGGGACTAGCGATTTCCTACGAGCAGTACTTC CATSRPPGLAISYEQYF many TRBD2 TRBJ2-7 TRBV15
TGTGCCAGCAGCGGCCGGGGCGCAATTGGGACTGAAGCTTTCTTT CASSGRGAIGTEAFF NA NA TRBJ1-1 TRBV3-1
TGCGCCAGCAGCTGGGGGGATGGGAGGCCGAACACTGAAGCTTTCTTT CASSWGDGRPNTEAFF NA NA TRBJ1-1 TRBV5-1
TGTGCCAGCAGCTTAGAACTAGCGAGGACCGGGGAGCTGTTTTTT CASSLELARTGELFF few TRBD2 TRBJ2-2 TRBV7-2
TGTGCCAGCAGTCCCTCACAACTAGGAATAGCGACTAGCACAGATACGCAGTATTTT CASSPSQLGIATSTDTQYF few NA TRBJ2-3 TRBV2
TGTGCCAGCAGTTTCTCCCTCGGGGGGGAGGGAAAGTTCTTC CASSFSLGGEGKFF NA TRBD2 TRBJ2-1 TRBV27
TGTGCCACCAGCCGCCTGTCCGGGACAGGGGTCACAGATACGCAGTATTTT CATSRLSGTGVTDTQYF NA TRBD1 TRBJ2-3 TRBV15
TGTGCCAGCAGCTTTGGACCCGGGAGCACTGAAGCTTTCTTT CASSFGPGSTEAFF few NA TRBJ1-1 TRBV3-1
TGTGCCAGCAGTAGATCTAGAGACCAAGAGACCCAGTACTTC CASSRSRDQETQYF few NA TRBJ2-5 TRBV7-9
TGTGCCAGCAGTCCCCCCACAACTTTCTATGGCTACACCTTC CASSPPTTFYGYTF few NA TRBJ1-2 TRBV12-3/TRBV12-4
TGTGCCAGCAGCTTTCGGGTGGGGGCTGAAGCTTTCTTT CASSFRVGAEAFF few NA TRBJ1-1 TRBV7-9
TGTGCCAGCAGTTTCAGGGGGTCAAACACTGAAGCTTTCTTT CASSFRGSNTEAFF few TRBD1 TRBJ1-1 TRBV27
TGTGCCACCAGTGATCCAGCGGGACGGGATGAGCAGTTCTTC CATSDPAGRDEQFF NA TRBD2 TRBJ2-1 TRBV24-1
TGTGCCAGCAGAGGGACAGGGGCAGGAGATACGCAGTATTTT CASRGTGAGDTQYF many TRBD1 TRBJ2-3 TRBV6-2/TRBV6-3
TGCGCCAGCAGCTTTGGACTAGCGGGGGCGTCCTACGAGCAGTACTTC CASSFGLAGASYEQYF few TRBD2 TRBJ2-7 TRBV5-1
TGTGCCAGCAGTGGACTAGCGGGGGGGCCCAATGAGCAGTTCTTC CASSGLAGGPNEQFF few TRBD2 TRBJ2-1 TRBV3-1
TGTGCCAGCAGCTTACAAGGCAGCATCCAAGAGACCCAGTACTTC CASSLQGSIQETQYF few NA TRBJ2-5 TRBV11-1
TGTGCCAGCAGCCAAGACCACAACTCAGATACGCAGTATTTT CASSQDHNSDTQYF few NA TRBJ2-3 TRBV14
TGTGCCAGCAGAAATGGGGGGTATAGCAATCAGCCCCAGCATTTT CASRNGGYSNQPQHF few NA TRBJ1-5 TRBV28
TGTGCCAGCAAAGGAGGGGCCAGAAATCAGCCCCAGCATTTT CASKGGARNQPQHF few NA TRBJ1-5 TRBV6-5
TGTGCCAGCGAAGGGAATTCACCCCTCCACTTT CASEGNSPLHF few NA TRBJ1-6 TRBV6-6